A single sample is the source of the 21 T cell receptor beta chains below, sequenced in a study of monozygotic twins with inflammatory bowel disease (dated 2019 in TCRdb). The library came from 5' RACE. The sequencer was an Illumina HiSeq 2500. TCRdb reprocessed the reads and provides one entry for every CDR3 protein sequence; no DNA is given. The table for this sample lists hundreds of thousands of distinct CDR3 sequences. The ten largest clones capture 2.4% of the sample. The sequencing input was blood. These receptors were collected from a human donor with ulcerative colitis or Crohn's disease, or a healthy co-twin of an affected twin (not recorded which).

The genes are TRBV7-2 and TRBJ2-3; lacking DNA, the TRBD2 call made by TCRdb goes unchecked. Germline CDR1 is SGHTA and CDR2 is FQGNSA. CDR3 length equals 16 residues. This CDR3 reads CASSSVAGGITDTQYF.

The V call is TRBV24-1, the J call TRBJ1-5; absent DNA, TCRdb's TRBD1 call cannot be checked. Germline lookup yields CDR1 KGHDR and CDR2 SFDVKD. The CDR3 loop spans 16 amino acids. CDR3 protein: CATSDTSRGDNQPQHF.

J is TRBJ1-4 and V is TRBV7-9; no DNA is available, so the TRBD1 call from TCRdb remains unchecked. The CDR3 is 15 amino acids. Looked up from germline, CDR1 is SEHNR and CDR2 is FQNEAQ (reference sequence). The CDR3 region is CASSLRGDDNEKLFF.

The CDR3 loop reads CASSWRNEQYF. The chain combines TRBV6-6 with TRBJ2-7. The CDR3 loop spans 11 amino acids. Germline-derived CDR1 and CDR2 are MNHNY and SVGAGI (reference sequence).

The chain joins TRBV3-1 to TRBJ2-1; TCRdb reports TRBD2, a call that lacks DNA to check it against. This CDR3 region has 15 residues. From germline, CDR1 is LGHDT and CDR2 YNNKEL (reference sequence). This CDR3 reads CASKEAGDQYNEQFF.

The chain is built from TRBV5-1 and TRBJ2-1; as DNA is missing, the TRBD2 call by TCRdb cannot be tested. CDR1 SGHRS and CDR2 YFSETQ come from the germline V gene. The CDR3 consists of 15 residues. The CDR3 here is CASSLDSGGAYEQFF.

This CDR3 reads CASSQGAGAYEQYF. The chain recombines TRBV4-3 with TRBJ2-7; lacking DNA, the TRBD2 call made by TCRdb goes unchecked. Germline CDR1 and CDR2: LGHNA and YSLEER. This CDR3 comprises 14 residues.

The genes are TRBV5-1 and TRBJ2-5; checking the TCRdb D call of TRBD1 is not possible without DNA. The CDR3 consists of 16 residues. Germline values: CDR1 SGHRS, CDR2 YFSETQ. CDR3 loop: CASSLGGQGTQETQYF. Full variable domain (rest looked up from reference TRBV5-1 and TRBJ2-5): KAGVTQTPRYLIKTRGQQVTLSCSPISGHRSVSWYQQTPGQGLQFLFEYFSETQRNKGNFPGRFSGRQFSNSRSEMNVSTLELGDSALYLCASSLGGQGTQETQYFGPGTRLLVL.

The chain carries TRBV15 and TRBJ2-2; TCRdb's D gene call, TRBD1, goes unchecked for lack of DNA. The CDR3 has 15 residues. Germline CDR1 and CDR2: LNHNV and YYDKDF (reference sequence). CDR3 amino acids: CATSREIGGTGELFF.

The genes are TRBV7-9 and TRBJ2-7; no DNA is available, so the TRBD1 call from TCRdb remains unchecked. Germline-derived CDR1 and CDR2 are SEHNR and FQNEAQ (reference sequence). CDR3 length: 14 amino acids. CDR3 sequence reads: CASSLALTGNEQYF.

The gene calls are TRBV5-4 and TRBJ1-1. CDR3 length: 15 amino acids. CDR1 and CDR2 from the germline V gene are SGHNT and YYREEE (reference sequence). The CDR3 sequence: CASSLVQAMNTEAFF.

The V and J genes are TRBV28 and TRBJ2-7; lacking DNA, the TRBD2 call made by TCRdb goes unchecked. This CDR3 contains 16 residues. CDR1 and CDR2 (germline): MDHEN, SYDVKM. CDR3 sequence reads: CASGSYSGGLYYEQYF.

CDR3 sequence reads: CASSIDLYGYTF. V and J are TRBV19 and TRBJ1-2. CDR1 and CDR2 from the germline V gene are LNHDA and SQIVND (reference sequence). The CDR3 has 12 residues.

The chain recombines TRBV10-3 with TRBJ2-1. The CDR3 loop spans 14 amino acids. Germline V gene lookup returns CDR1 ENHRY and CDR2 SYGVKD. This CDR3 is CAISAGARDNEQFF.

The genes are TRBV25-1 and TRBJ1-1; lacking DNA, the TRBD1 call made by TCRdb goes unchecked. This CDR3 region has 14 residues. Germline values: CDR1 MGHDK, CDR2 SYGVNS. The chain's CDR3 is CASRGRGGGTEAFF.

The rearrangement links TRBV7-2 to TRBJ2-1. Germline CDR1 reads SGHTA; CDR2 reads FQGNSA. CDR3 length equals 16 residues. CDR3 sequence reads: CASSLVLLSSYNEQFF.

The V call is TRBV7-2, the J call TRBJ2-7. The CDR3 loop spans 13 amino acids. CDR1 and CDR2 from the germline V gene are SGHTA and FQGNSA. The CDR3 protein is CASSLAHHYEQYF.

The V and J genes are TRBV23-1 and TRBJ2-7. TRBV23-1 is an ORF for which the function is uncertain. The CDR3 length is 13 residues. CDR3 protein: CASSQSRTIEQYF.

The rearrangement links TRBV19 to TRBJ2-7; the TCRdb D gene call, TRBD2, has no DNA to confirm it. This CDR3 has 16 residues. Germline V CDR1 and CDR2: LNHDA, SQIVND (reference sequence). This CDR3 reads CASSALLTSGSHEQYF.

This sequence joins TRBV28 and TRBJ2-1; TCRdb's D gene call, TRBD1, goes unchecked for lack of DNA. The CDR3 contains 12 residues. The germline gives CDR1 MDHEN, CDR2 SYDVKM. CDR3 sequence: CASTQGGNEQFF.

The chain links TRBV4-1 to TRBJ1-2; TCRdb outputs TRBD1, but without DNA this stays unchecked. Germline V gene lookup returns CDR1 MGHRA and CDR2 YSYEKL. The CDR3 loop spans 16 amino acids. CDR3: CASSQRTGRVDYGYTF.